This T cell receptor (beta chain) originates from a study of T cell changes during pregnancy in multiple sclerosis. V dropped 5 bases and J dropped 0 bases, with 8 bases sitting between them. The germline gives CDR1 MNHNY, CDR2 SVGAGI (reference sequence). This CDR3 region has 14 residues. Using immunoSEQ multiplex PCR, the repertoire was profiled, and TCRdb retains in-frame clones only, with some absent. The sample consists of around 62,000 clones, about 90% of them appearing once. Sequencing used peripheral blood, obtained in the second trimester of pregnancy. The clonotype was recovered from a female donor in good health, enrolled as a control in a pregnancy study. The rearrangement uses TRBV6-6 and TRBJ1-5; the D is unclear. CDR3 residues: CASSTAYSNQPQHF. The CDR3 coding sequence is TGTGCCAGCAGTACAGCCTATAGCAATCAGCCCCAGCATTTT.